The rows below give T cell receptor beta chains drawn from one sample of a study of cytomegalovirus exposure and HLA in healthy donors. The repertoire was sequenced with immunoSEQ multiplex PCR; TCRdb's copy has only in-frame clones and lacks some. The repertoire consists of some 340,000 clones, with around 87% occurring once and the leading ten covering 0.95% to 1.5%. Sequenced input: PBMCs. The receptor source for this set is a woman aged 25 to 45 in good health and CMV-seropositive. Both conserved end residues are part of each CDR3. Clone size, where shown, is once, few, many, or a class for clones that have expanded.

j_call clone_size v_call cdr3_aa
TRBJ2-1 . TRBV11-2 CASSLEGREQFF
TRBJ1-2 . TRBV19 CASRTGVGYTF
TRBJ1-5 . TRBV4-1 CASSQAPGYNQPQHF
TRBJ1-1 . TRBV7-9 CASSSPVLDWNTEAFF
TRBJ2-1 . TRBV27 CASTASGTLYNEQFF
TRBJ2-1 . TRBV6-5 CASSYRPSGSHNEQFF
TRBJ2-7 many TRBV27 CASSLLGRTYEQYF
TRBJ2-7 . TRBV19 CASSAGTGVPYEQYF
TRBJ1-1 . TRBV5-6 CASSFQGNTEAFF
TRBJ2-7 . TRBV30 CAWLGALGIEQYF
TRBJ1-1 . TRBV27 CASSLNLMNTEAFF
TRBJ2-7 . TRBV7-2 CASSLGQGVEEQYF
TRBJ2-7 . TRBV5-1 CASRAGLESNEQYF
TRBJ2-5 . TRBV7-8 CASSARPRGRDQETQYF
TRBJ1-3 . TRBV30 CAWSEKWSSGNTIYF
TRBJ2-5 . TRBV4-1 CASSQGSLGGETQYF
TRBJ2-1 . TRBV5-4 CASSLGSNEQFF
TRBJ1-2 . TRBV5-4 CASSVSGGTEGYTF
TRBJ2-7 . TRBV28 CASSESRDTAYEQYF
TRBJ2-2 . TRBV7-2 CASSLEGPWDTGELFF
TRBJ2-3 . TRBV13 CASSFLTLDAESDTQYF
TRBJ2-5 . TRBV12-5 CASGLVIRGVTQYF
TRBJ2-7 . TRBV7-9 CASSLSGQDYEQYF
TRBJ1-2 . TRBV28 CASSLDRVEAYTF
TRBJ2-1 . TRBV5-1 CASGRTSGSSDEQFF
TRBJ1-4 . TRBV5-1 CASSVAPGQTNEKLFF
TRBJ2-7 once TRBV11-3 CASSSSGGSYEQYF
TRBJ2-4 . TRBV18 CASSPPGGAKNIQYF
TRBJ2-5 . TRBV30 CAWMREGRMAQYF
TRBJ1-5 many TRBV19 CASTTGYWSNQPQHF
TRBJ2-1 . TRBV27 CASSPGGTGYNEQFF
TRBJ2-7 few TRBV29-1 CSVSTGGSGEQYF
TRBJ2-5 . TRBV30 CAWSVGLQETQYF
TRBJ2-7 . TRBV7-7 CASSLAQGHEQYF
TRBJ1-6 . TRBV30 CAWSVQRVGSSYNSPLHF
TRBJ2-7 . TRBV28 CASSLVGLASYEQYF
TRBJ1-5 few TRBV5-8 CASSLWTGGRQPQHF
TRBJ2-7 . TRBV30 CAWREPGHRSYEQYF
TRBJ2-5 . TRBV5-4 CASSLRGRETQYF
TRBJ2-2 . TRBV23-1 CASSQSAVKRGPGELFF
TRBJ2-7 . TRBV28 CATSGTGYEQYF
TRBJ2-2 . TRBV6-5 CASSPGLVVMELFF
TRBJ1-5 . TRBV6-6 CASSSGQGTQPQHF
TRBJ1-2 . TRBV28 CASSSPQGSHYGYTF
TRBJ2-7 . TRBV6-5 CASRPHTGSYEQYF
TRBJ2-3 . TRBV27 CASSPVAGPLTDTQYF
TRBJ1-2 . TRBV5-1 CASSLMGQGGDYGYTF
TRBJ2-3 . TRBV10-2 CASSGADSTDTQYF
TRBJ2-2 . TRBV6-1 CASLEDRNTGELFF
TRBJ1-2 . TRBV7-9 CASSWDRRGGYTF
TRBJ2-7 . TRBV27 CASSEISGQGAYEQYF
TRBJ1-5 . TRBV19 CASSREPNQPQHF
TRBJ1-2 . TRBV15 CATSRTRTDTNYGYTF